Described below is a single T cell receptor beta chain sequence and its context. This sample is part of a study of blood T cell repertoires in COVID-19. Produced via immunoSEQ multiplex PCR; TCRdb's table is partial and in-frame only. Among around 150,000 clones listed, approximately 88% were seen once. Germline V gene sequence: CDR1 SGHVS, CDR2 FNYEAQ. The V gene end was trimmed by 3 bases and the J gene end by 5 bases; junction bases not matched to a gene: 14. CDR3 length: 18 residues. V and J are TRBV7-6 and TRBJ1-1, with 11 bases aligning to TRBD1. The sample consisted of peripheral blood. The origin of this receptor is a man in his 60s with acute or convalescent COVID-19. The CDR3: CASSFRGGDRGSWTEAFF. CDR3 coding DNA: TGTGCCAGCAGCTTCAGGGGTGGGGACAGGGGGTCGTGGACTGAAGCTTTCTTT.